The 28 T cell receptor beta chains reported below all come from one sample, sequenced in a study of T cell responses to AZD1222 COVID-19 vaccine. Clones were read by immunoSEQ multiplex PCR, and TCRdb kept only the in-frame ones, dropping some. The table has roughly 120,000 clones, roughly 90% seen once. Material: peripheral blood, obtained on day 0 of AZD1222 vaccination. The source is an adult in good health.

Here the CDR3 DNA reads TGTGCCAGCAGCGTAAAGGGGAATGATCAGCCCCAGCATTTT. Its translation is CASSVKGNDQPQHF. The chain recombines TRBV9 with TRBJ1-5; tentative D call: TRBD1 (5 bases). CDR1 and CDR2 from the germline V gene are SGDLS and YYNGEE. The V end lost 1 base, the J end lost 5 bases, and 10 bases lay between the germline ends. This CDR3 comprises 14 residues.

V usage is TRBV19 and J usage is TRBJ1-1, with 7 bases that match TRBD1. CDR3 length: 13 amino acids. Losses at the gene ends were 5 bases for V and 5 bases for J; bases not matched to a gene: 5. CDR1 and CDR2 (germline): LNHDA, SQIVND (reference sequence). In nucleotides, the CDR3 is TGTGCCAGTAGTGGGCAGGGGGGGACTGAAGCTTTCTTT. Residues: CASSGQGGTEAFF.

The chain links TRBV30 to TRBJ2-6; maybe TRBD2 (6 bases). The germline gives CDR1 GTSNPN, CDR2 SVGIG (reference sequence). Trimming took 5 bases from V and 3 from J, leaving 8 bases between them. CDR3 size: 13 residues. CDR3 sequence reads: CAWSGDGANVLTF. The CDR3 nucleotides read TGTGCCTGGTCGGGGGATGGGGCCAACGTCCTGACTTTC.

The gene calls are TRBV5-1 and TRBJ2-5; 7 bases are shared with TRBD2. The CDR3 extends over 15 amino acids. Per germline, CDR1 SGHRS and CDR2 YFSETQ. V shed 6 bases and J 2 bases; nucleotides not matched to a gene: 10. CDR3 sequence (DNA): TGCGCCAGCACGGGTAGCGGGCGCTCTCAAGAGACCCAGTACTTC. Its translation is CASTGSGRSQETQYF.

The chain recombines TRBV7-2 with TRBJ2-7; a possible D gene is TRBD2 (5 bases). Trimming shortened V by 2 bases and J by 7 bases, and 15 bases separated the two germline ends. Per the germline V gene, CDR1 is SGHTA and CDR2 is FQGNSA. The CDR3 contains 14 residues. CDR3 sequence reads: CASSLQYGSGEQYF. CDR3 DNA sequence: TGTGCCAGCAGCTTACAGTACGGATCGGGGGAGCAGTACTTC.

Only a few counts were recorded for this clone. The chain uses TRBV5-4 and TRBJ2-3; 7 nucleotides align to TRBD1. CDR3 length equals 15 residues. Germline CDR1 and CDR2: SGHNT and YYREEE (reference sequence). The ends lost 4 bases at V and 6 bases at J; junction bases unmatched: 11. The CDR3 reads CASSTWTGAGDTQYF. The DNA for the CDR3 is TGTGCCAGCAGCACCTGGACAGGAGCAGGGGATACGCAGTATTTT.

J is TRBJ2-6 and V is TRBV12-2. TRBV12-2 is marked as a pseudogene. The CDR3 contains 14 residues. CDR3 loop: CASRLAKGANVLTF. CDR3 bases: TGTGCAAGTCGCTTAGCGAAAGGGGCCAACGTCCTGACTTTC.

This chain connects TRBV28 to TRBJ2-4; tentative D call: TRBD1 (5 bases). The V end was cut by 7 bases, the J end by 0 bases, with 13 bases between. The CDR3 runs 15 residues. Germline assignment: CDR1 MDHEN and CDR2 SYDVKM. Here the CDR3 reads CASKGVPLAKNIQYF. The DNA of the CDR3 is TGTGCCAGCAAAGGGGTACCGCTAGCCAAAAACATTCAGTACTTC.

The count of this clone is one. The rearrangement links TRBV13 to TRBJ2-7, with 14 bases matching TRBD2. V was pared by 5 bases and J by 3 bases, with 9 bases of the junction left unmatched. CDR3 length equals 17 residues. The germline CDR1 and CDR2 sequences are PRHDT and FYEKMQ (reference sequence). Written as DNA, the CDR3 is TGTGCCAGCAGCCTCCGACTAGCGGGGGGGCATTACTACGAGCAGTACTTC. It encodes CASSLRLAGGHYYEQYF.

In nucleotides, the CDR3 is TGTGCCAGCAGTTACGTGGGGGCCGGGGTAGAGACCCAGTACTTC. Protein sequence: CASSYVGAGVETQYF. The gene calls are TRBV6-2 or TRBV6-3 and TRBJ2-5, with D maybe TRBD1 (6 bases). Germline loops: CDR1 MNHEY, CDR2 SVGEGT. V lost 2 bases and J 4 bases, leaving 14 bases between the germline ends. The CDR3 is 15 residues long.

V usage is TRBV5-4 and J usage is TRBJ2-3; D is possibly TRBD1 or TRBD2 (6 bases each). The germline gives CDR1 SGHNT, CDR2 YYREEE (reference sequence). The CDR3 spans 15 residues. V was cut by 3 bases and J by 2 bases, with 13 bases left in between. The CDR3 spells CASSSAGGLTDTQYF. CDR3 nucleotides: TGTGCCAGCAGCTCTGCCGGGGGCCTCACAGATACGCAGTATTTT.

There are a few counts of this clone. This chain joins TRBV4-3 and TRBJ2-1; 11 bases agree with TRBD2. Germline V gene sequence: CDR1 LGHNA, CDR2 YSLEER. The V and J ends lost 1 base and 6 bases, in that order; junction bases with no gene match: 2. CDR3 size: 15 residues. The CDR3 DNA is TGCGCCAGCAGCCAAGTGACTAGCGGGGTCAATGAGCAGTTCTTC. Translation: CASSQVTSGVNEQFF.

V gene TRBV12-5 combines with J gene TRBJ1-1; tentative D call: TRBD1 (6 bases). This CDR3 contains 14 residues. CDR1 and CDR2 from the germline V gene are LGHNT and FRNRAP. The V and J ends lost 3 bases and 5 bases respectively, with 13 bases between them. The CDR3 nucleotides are TGTGCTAGTGGTTTATCGGGGGCGGGTACTGAAGCTTTCTTT. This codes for CASGLSGAGTEAFF.

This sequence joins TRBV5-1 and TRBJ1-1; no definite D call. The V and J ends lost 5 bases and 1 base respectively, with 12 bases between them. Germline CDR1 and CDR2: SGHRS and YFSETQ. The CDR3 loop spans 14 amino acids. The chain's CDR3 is CASRSLLSNTEAFF. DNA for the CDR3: TGCGCCAGCAGGAGTCTATTATCGAACACTGAAGCTTTCTTT.

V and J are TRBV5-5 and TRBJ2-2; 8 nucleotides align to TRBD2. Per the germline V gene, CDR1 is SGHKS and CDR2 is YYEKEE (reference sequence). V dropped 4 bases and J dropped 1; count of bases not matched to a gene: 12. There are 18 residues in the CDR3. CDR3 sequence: CASSTTPVGGGNTGELFF. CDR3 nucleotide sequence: TGTGCCAGCAGCACCACCCCGGTCGGGGGGGGGAACACCGGGGAGCTGTTTTTT.

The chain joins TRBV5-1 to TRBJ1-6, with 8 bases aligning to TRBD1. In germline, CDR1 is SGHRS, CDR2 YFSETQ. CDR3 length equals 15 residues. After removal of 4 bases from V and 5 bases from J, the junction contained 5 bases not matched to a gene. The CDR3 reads CASSPDRVDNSPLHF. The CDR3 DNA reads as TGCGCCAGCAGCCCGGACAGGGTGGATAATTCACCCCTCCACTTT. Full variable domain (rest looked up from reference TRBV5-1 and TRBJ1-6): KAGVTQTPRYLIKTRGQQVTLSCSPISGHRSVSWYQQTPGQGLQFLFEYFSETQRNKGNFPGRFSGRQFSNSRSEMNVSTLELGDSALYLCASSPDRVDNSPLHFGNGTRLTVT.

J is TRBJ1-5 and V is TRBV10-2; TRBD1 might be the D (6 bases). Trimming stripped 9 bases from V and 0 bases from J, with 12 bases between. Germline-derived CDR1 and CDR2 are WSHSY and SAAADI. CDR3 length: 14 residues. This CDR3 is CASGGGISNQPQHF. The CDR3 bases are TGCGCCAGTGGAGGGGGAATTAGCAATCAGCCCCAGCATTTT.

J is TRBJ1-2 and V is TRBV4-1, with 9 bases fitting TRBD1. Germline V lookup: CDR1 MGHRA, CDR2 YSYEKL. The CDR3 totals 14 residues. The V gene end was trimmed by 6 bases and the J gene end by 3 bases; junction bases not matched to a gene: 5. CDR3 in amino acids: CASSRTGGDYGYTF. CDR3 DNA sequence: TGCGCCAGCAGTCGCACAGGGGGCGACTATGGCTACACCTTC.

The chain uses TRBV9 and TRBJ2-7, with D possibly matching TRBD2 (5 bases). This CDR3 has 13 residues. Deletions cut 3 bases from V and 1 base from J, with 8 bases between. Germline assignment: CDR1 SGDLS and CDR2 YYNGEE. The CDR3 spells CASSAGLSYEQYF. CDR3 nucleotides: TGTGCCAGCAGCGCCGGACTTTCCTACGAGCAGTACTTC.

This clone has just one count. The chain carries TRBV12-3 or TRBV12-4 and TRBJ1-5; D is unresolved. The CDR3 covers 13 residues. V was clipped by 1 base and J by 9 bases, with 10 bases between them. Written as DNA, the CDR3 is TGTGCCAGCAGTTTAGGAGTGCCGTCGCCCCAGCATTTT. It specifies CASSLGVPSPQHF.

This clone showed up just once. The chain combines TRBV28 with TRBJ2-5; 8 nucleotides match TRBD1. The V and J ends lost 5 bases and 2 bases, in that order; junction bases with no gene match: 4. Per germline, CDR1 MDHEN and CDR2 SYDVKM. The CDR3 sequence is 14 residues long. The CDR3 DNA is TGTGCCAGCAGTCCGCGGACAGGGCAAGAGACCCAGTACTTC. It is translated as CASSPRTGQETQYF.

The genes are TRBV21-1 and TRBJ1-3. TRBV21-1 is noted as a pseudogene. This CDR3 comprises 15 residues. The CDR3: CASSKALTTGNTIYF. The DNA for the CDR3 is TGTGCCAGCAGCAAAGCGCTAACAACTGGAAACACCATATATTTT.

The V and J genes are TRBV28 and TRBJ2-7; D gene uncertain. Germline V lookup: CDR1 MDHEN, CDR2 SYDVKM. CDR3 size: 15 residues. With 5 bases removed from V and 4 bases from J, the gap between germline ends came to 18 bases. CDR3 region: CASSAQTPGLYEQYF. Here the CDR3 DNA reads TGTGCCAGCAGTGCCCAAACCCCCGGCCTATACGAGCAGTACTTC.

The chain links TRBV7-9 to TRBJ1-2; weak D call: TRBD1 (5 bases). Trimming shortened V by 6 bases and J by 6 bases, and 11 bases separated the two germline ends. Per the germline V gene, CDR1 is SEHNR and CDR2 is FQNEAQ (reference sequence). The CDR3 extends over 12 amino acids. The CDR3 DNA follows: TGTGCCAGCAGGGAGGGGCGGGATGGCTACACCTTC. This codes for CASREGRDGYTF.

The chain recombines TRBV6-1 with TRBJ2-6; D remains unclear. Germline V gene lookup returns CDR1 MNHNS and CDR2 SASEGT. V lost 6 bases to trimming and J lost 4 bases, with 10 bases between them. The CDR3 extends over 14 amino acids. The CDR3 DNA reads TGTGCCAGCAGGCAGGCGCTGGGGGCCAACGTCCTGACTTTC. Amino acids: CASRQALGANVLTF.

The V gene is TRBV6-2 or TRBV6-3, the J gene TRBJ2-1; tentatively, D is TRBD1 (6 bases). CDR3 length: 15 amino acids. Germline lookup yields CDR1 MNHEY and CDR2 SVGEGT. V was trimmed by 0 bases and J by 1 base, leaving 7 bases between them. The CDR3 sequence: CASSYSGASYNEQFF. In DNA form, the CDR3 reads TGTGCCAGCAGTTACTCGGGGGCGTCCTACAATGAGCAGTTCTTC.

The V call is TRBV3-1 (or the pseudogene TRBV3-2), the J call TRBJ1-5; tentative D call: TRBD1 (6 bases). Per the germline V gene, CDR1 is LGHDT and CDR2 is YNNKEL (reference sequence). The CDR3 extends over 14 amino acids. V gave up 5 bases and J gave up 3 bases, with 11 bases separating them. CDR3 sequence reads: CASSFGQHNQPQHF. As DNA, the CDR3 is TGTGCCAGCAGCTTTGGACAGCACAATCAGCCCCAGCATTTT.

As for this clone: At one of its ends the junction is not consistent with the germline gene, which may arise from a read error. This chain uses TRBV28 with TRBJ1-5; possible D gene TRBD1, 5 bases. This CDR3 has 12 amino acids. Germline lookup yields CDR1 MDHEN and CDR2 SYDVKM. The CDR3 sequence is CSSGGFKGPQHF. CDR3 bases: TGCTCCTCGGGGGGGTTTAAGGGGCCCCAGCATTTT.